The entry below gives a single T cell receptor beta chain sequence along with its context. These data come from a study of monozygotic twins with inflammatory bowel disease. TCRdb reanalyzed the 5' RACE reads, giving one entry per CDR3 protein sequence and no DNA. The table for this sample gives approximately 400,000 distinct CDR3 sequences. This sequence originates from a human donor with ulcerative colitis or Crohn's disease, or a healthy co-twin of an affected twin (not recorded which). The source material was blood.

CDR3 in amino acids: CASSIVLGDTRFGTQYF. The rearrangement joins TRBV19 to TRBJ2-5. The CDR3 runs to 17 residues. Germline V CDR1 and CDR2: LNHDA, SQIVND (reference sequence). Full variable domain (remainder filled in from reference TRBV19 and TRBJ2-5): DGGITQSPKYLFRKEGQNVTLSCEQNLNHDAMYWYRQDPGQGLRLIYYSQIVNDFQKGDIAEGYSVSREKKESFPLTVTSAQKNPTAFYLCASSIVLGDTRFGTQYFGPGTRLLVL.